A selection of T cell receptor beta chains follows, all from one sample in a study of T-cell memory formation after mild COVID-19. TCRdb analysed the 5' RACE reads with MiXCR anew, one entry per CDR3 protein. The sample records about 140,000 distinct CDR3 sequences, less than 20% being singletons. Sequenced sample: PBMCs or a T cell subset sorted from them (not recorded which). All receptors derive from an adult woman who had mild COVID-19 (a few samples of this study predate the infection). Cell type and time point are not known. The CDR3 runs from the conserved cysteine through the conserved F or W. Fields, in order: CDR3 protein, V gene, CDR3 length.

CASRMGTFSGEQYF TRBV12-3/TRBV12-4 14
CASSLASTPVGAFF TRBV7-9 14
CSADPRAGQSAQHF TRBV20-1 14
CASSQAEAAYGYTF TRBV4-2 14
CASSLWGQNTGELFF TRBV5-6 15
CASSPNLSGSTDTQYF TRBV12-3/TRBV12-4 16
CASRPLAGGEQFF TRBV6-2/TRBV6-3 13
CASSLGWGGDNSPLHF TRBV13 16
CATHPDLKYEQYF TRBV10-3 13
CATGNRALWSYEQYF TRBV6-2/TRBV6-3 15
CAISAGGTNQETQYF TRBV10-3 15
CASREDSGRANEKLFF TRBV6-5 16
CASSYRTSGSNEQFF TRBV7-2 15
CASSRENTEAFF TRBV6-5 12
CASSERTGWNGYTF TRBV6-1 14
CSALSPSEQYF TRBV29-1 11
CASSSDQYEQYF TRBV5-4 12